This TCR beta chain appears in the sequencing data of a study of blood T cell repertoires in COVID-19. Germline V lookup: CDR1 SGHTA, CDR2 FQGNSA. The CDR3 length is 15 residues. V was pared by 1 base and J by 2 bases, with 1 base of the junction left unmatched. This table comes from immunoSEQ multiplex PCR, and its TCRdb copy is limited to in-frame clones, with some not included. The sample carries about 90,000 clones, 75% to 90% recorded once. This sequence joins TRBV7-2 and TRBJ2-7; 11 nucleotides line up with TRBD2. Sequencing used peripheral blood. The sequence was collected from a man aged 80 or over with acute or convalescent COVID-19. CDR3 in amino acids: CASSLVAGGTYEQYF. The CDR3 nucleotides read TGTGCCAGCAGCTTAGTAGCGGGGGGGACCTACGAGCAGTACTTC. Complete variable domain (other parts from reference TRBV7-2 and TRBJ2-7): GAGVSQSPSNKVTEKGKDVELRCDPISGHTALYWYRQSLGQGLEFLIYFQGNSAPDKSGLPSDRFSAERTGGSVSTLTIQRTQQEDSAVYLCASSLVAGGTYEQYFGPGTRLTVT.